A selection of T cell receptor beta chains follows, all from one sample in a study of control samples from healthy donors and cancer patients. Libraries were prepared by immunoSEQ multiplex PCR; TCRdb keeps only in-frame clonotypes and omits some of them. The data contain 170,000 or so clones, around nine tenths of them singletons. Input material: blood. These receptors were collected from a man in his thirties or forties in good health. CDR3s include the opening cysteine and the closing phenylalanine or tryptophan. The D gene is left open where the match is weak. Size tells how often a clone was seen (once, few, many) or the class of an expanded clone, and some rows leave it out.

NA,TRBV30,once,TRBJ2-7,TGTGCCTGGAGTGGTGACGGTTACGAGCAGTACTTC,CAWSGDGYEQYF
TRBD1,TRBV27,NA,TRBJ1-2,TGTGCCAGCAGTTTCGGGACAGGGTATGGCTACACCTTC,CASSFGTGYGYTF
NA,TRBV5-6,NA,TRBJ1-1,TGTGCCAGCAGCCCTAACGCGGGGAGGAACACTGAAGCTTTCTTT,CASSPNAGRNTEAFF
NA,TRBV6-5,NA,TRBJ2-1,TGTGCCAGCAACCGTGAGGGGCCCTACAATGAGCAGTTCTTC,CASNREGPYNEQFF
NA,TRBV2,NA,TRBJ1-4,TGTGCCAGCAGTGTTCTCGGGTGGCAACTGTTTTTT,CASSVLGWQLFF
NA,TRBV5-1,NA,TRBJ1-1,TGCGCCAGCAGCTGGGGGACGGGGAACACTGAAGCTTTCTTT,CASSWGTGNTEAFF
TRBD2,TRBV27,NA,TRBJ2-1,TGTGCCAGCAGTCCCCCGGGACTAGCGAGTAATGAGCAGTTCTTC,CASSPPGLASNEQFF
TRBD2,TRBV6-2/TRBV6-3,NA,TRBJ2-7,TGTGCCAGCAGTTCCCCACTAGCGTCTTACTCCTACGAGCAGTACTTC,CASSSPLASYSYEQYF
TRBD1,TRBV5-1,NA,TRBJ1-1,TGCGCCAGCAGGCAGGGGGCAGGGACTGAAGCTTTCTTT,CASRQGAGTEAFF
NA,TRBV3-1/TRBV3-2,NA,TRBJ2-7,TGTGCCAGCAGCCACCGTCCCTCCGGGACACGCGGCTCCTACGAGCAGTACTTC,CASSHRPSGTRGSYEQYF
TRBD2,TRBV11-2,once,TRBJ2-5,TGTGCCAGCAGCTTATTGGGCGGGGGGCGTTCCCAAGAGACCCAGTACTTC,CASSLLGGGRSQETQYF